This TCR beta chain is from a study of response to subunit inactivated influenza vaccine. Using its own MiXCR run on the RT-PCR reads, TCRdb lists one record per CDR3 protein. The table shows some 640,000 distinct CDR3 sequences, with approximately 14% occurring only once. Germline V CDR1 and CDR2: KGHSH, LQKENI. V lost 2 bases to trimming and J lost 0 bases, with 8 bases between them. This CDR3 is 15 amino acids long. This TCR derives from a man aged 50 to 60 who received an inactivated influenza vaccine. This rearrangement joins TRBV18 to TRBJ2-1, with a tentative D call TRBD2 (5 bases). The input for sequencing was PBMCs from blood, taken around 14 days before vaccination. In DNA form, the CDR3 reads TGTGCCAGCTCACCATATCGGGACTCCTACAATGAGCAGTTCTTC. It encodes CASSPYRDSYNEQFF.